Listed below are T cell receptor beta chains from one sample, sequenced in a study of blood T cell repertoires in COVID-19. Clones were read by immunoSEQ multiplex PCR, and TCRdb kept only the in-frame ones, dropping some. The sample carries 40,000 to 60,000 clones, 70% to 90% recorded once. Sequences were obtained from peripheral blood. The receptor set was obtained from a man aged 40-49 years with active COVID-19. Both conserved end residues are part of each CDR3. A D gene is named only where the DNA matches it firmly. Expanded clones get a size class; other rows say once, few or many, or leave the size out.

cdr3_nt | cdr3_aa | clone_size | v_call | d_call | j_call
TGTGCCATCAGTGAGTCGGTGACAGGGAGACTGAGCGAGCAGTACTTC | CAISESVTGRLSEQYF | once | TRBV10-3 | TRBD1 | TRBJ2-7
TGTGCCAGCAGCCAACTAGCGGGGTACAATGAGCAGTTCTTC | CASSQLAGYNEQFF | . | TRBV7-3 | TRBD2 | TRBJ2-1
TGTGCCAGCAGCTTGGTTCCAGGGACGAACACCGGGGAGCTGTTTTTT | CASSLVPGTNTGELFF | . | TRBV5-5 | . | TRBJ2-2
TGCGCCAGCAGCCAAGCATCAATTTGGACAGGGAGGAATGGCTACACCTTC | CASSQASIWTGRNGYTF | . | TRBV4-1 | TRBD1 | TRBJ1-2
TGTGCCAGCAGCTTAGTTGGAGGCAACGTCCTGACTTTC | CASSLVGGNVLTF | once | TRBV7-9 | . | TRBJ2-6
TGCGCCAGCAGCAACGACCCCTTAGGACAGGGCGGAAACACTGAAGCTTTCTTT | CASSNDPLGQGGNTEAFF | . | TRBV5-1 | TRBD1 | TRBJ1-1
TGTGCCAGCAGCTTCCGACTAGGGGAAAAACTGTTTTTT | CASSFRLGEKLFF | once | TRBV9 | . | TRBJ1-4
TGTGCCAGTGGAAAACAGGGATGGACTGAAGCTTTCTTT | CASGKQGWTEAFF | . | TRBV12-3/TRBV12-4 | . | TRBJ1-1
TGTGCCAGCAGTCCCAATACAGGGGATTTAAGTGGGGGGTATGGGCCCCAGCATTTT | CASSPNTGDLSGGYGPQHF | few | TRBV27 | TRBD1 | TRBJ1-5
TGTGCCACCAGTTGGCAGGCTAGCGGCCCTGATGAGCAGTTCTTC | CATSWQASGPDEQFF | few | TRBV24-1 | TRBD2 | TRBJ2-1
TGTGCCAGTAGTTCGGACGGACTAAATAGCAATCAGCCCCAGCATTTT | CASSSDGLNSNQPQHF | . | TRBV19 | . | TRBJ1-5
TGTGCCAGCACCCGAGGGGCGGGCGACACAGATACGCAGTATTTT | CASTRGAGDTDTQYF | . | TRBV7-8 | . | TRBJ2-3
TGCGCCAGCAGCTCCCAACCGACCGGGAGTTACACAGATACGCAGTATTTT | CASSSQPTGSYTDTQYF | . | TRBV5-1 | . | TRBJ2-3
TGTGCCAGCAGTTCCGGGAACACTGAAGCTTTCTTT | CASSSGNTEAFF | . | TRBV28 | . | TRBJ1-1
TGTGCCAGCAGGTGGGCTCATCGGAACGAGCAGTACTTC | CASRWAHRNEQYF | . | TRBV27 | . | TRBJ2-7
TGTGCCAGCAACGAAGGGGAGGGGCTCAGCGGTTTCTTT | CASNEGEGLSGFF | once | TRBV28 | . | TRBJ1-1
TGTGCCAGCAGTTTATCGGGGGCCACCGGAAAATTTTACGAGCAGTACTTC | CASSLSGATGKFYEQYF | . | TRBV27 | . | TRBJ2-7
TGTGCCAGCTCACCGTTTTACAGGGTGGGGAACAATGAGCAGTTCTTC | CASSPFYRVGNNEQFF | . | TRBV18 | . | TRBJ2-1
TGTGCCAGCAGTGAGAGGGGGTCTGGAAACACCATATATTTT | CASSERGSGNTIYF | . | TRBV25-1 | . | TRBJ1-3
TGCGCCAGCAGCGCCAGGGTGGGGGGGGAGACCCAGTACTTC | CASSARVGGETQYF | . | TRBV5-1 | TRBD2 | TRBJ2-5
TGCGCCAGCAGCTTGGTGTTGCAGGGGGCGGGAAATGAGCAGTTCTTC | CASSLVLQGAGNEQFF | . | TRBV5-1 | TRBD1 | TRBJ2-1
TGCGCCAGGGTGGCGGAAGCGGGGAACGAGCAGTACTTC | CARVAEAGNEQYF | . | TRBV5-1 | TRBD2 | TRBJ2-7
TGCGCCAGCAGCCAAGGAGGAGGGGGCCGAGGAGGGAACACCGGGGAGCTGTTTTTT | CASSQGGGGRGGNTGELFF | . | TRBV4-1 | . | TRBJ2-2
TGCAGTGCTAGTAACTCTGGGACTAGCGGCCAAGAGACCCAGTACTTC | CSASNSGTSGQETQYF | . | TRBV20-1 | TRBD2 | TRBJ2-5
TGTGCCAGCAGCTTCCGGTACACCGGGGAGCTGTTTTTT | CASSFRYTGELFF | . | TRBV7-2 | . | TRBJ2-2
TGTGCCAGCAGTTTATGGGGGCGCAATTCACCCCTCCACTTT | CASSLWGRNSPLHF | . | TRBV28 | . | TRBJ1-6
TGTGCCAGCAGCGCAGGGACAGGGAGCACAGATACGCAGTATTTT | CASSAGTGSTDTQYF | . | TRBV5-8 | TRBD1 | TRBJ2-3
TGTGCCAGTAGTTTGGGGACTGCTGGGGCCAACGTCCTGACTTTC | CASSLGTAGANVLTF | . | TRBV19 | . | TRBJ2-6
TGTGCCAGCAGTCCGCAGGTTAACTCTGGAAACACCATATATTTT | CASSPQVNSGNTIYF | . | TRBV28 | . | TRBJ1-3
TGTGCCAGCAGCAGGACAGACTATGGCTACACCTTC | CASSRTDYGYTF | . | TRBV5-4 | . | TRBJ1-2
TGCAGCGTTGACCCTCCCCCCGAGCAGTACTTC | CSVDPPPEQYF | . | TRBV29-1 | . | TRBJ2-7
TGTGCCAGCAGCAGACTCGGCCCGGATACGCAGTATTTT | CASSRLGPDTQYF | . | TRBV7-3 | . | TRBJ2-3
TGTGCCAGTAGTGCCCGAGAAAGTACCTCCTACAATGAGCAGTTCTTC | CASSARESTSYNEQFF | . | TRBV19 | . | TRBJ2-1
TGTGCCAGCAGCGTCGCCGGACAGGGAAACACCATATATTTT | CASSVAGQGNTIYF | . | TRBV9 | . | TRBJ1-3
TGTGCCAGCAGCGTAGGATCCCATCAGGAGACCCAGTACTTC | CASSVGSHQETQYF | . | TRBV9 | . | TRBJ2-5
TGCAGCGTTGGGGGGCTTAACTATGGCTACACCTTC | CSVGGLNYGYTF | . | TRBV29-1 | . | TRBJ1-2
TGTGCCAGCAGTTCCCTGACTAGCGGGAGACCAGATACGCAGTATTTT | CASSSLTSGRPDTQYF | . | TRBV6-5 | TRBD2 | TRBJ2-3
TGTGCCAGCAGCTTAGTAACCGGGACTAGCGACCCCTACGAGCAGTACTTC | CASSLVTGTSDPYEQYF | once | TRBV7-9 | TRBD2 | TRBJ2-7
TGCGCCAGCAGCTTTGGGACAGGGCCCTACGAGCAGTACTTC | CASSFGTGPYEQYF | . | TRBV5-1 | TRBD1 | TRBJ2-7
TGTGCCAGCAGTTTCCTAGGGTTTCGGGGCGGGAGGGCCATGATGAGGGAGGACGAGCAGTACTTC | CASSFLGFRGGRAMMREDEQYF | once | TRBV28 | TRBD2 | TRBJ2-7
TGTGCCAGCAGCGCCAACCCCCATAGCGGGGAGTTCGACAATGAGCAGTTCTTC | CASSANPHSGEFDNEQFF | once | TRBV9 | TRBD2 | TRBJ2-1
TGTGCCAGCAGTTACCAGGGGCCTGGAAACACCATATATTTT | CASSYQGPGNTIYF | once | TRBV6-6 | . | TRBJ1-3
TGTGCCAGCAGCGCGTGGACAGGGGGGGATCAGCCCCAGCATTTT | CASSAWTGGDQPQHF | . | TRBV5-5 | TRBD1 | TRBJ1-5
TGTGCCAGCAGTTACTCAAGACTAGAGATCTACGAGCAGTACTTC | CASSYSRLEIYEQYF | . | TRBV6-6 | . | TRBJ2-7
TGTGCCAGCAGTGGACATTTACACACTAGCGGCGTAAACACCGGGGAGCTGTTTTTT | CASSGHLHTSGVNTGELFF | . | TRBV2 | TRBD2 | TRBJ2-2
TGTGCCAGCAGCCAAGTTCCCGACACTGAAGCTTTCTTT | CASSQVPDTEAFF | . | TRBV3-1/TRBV3-2 | . | TRBJ1-1
TGCAGTGCTTGGCGGTCGGATACGCAGTATTTT | CSAWRSDTQYF | . | TRBV20-1 | . | TRBJ2-3
TGTGCCAGCAGCTTTGGGGCAGGGCCCTACGAGCAGTACTTC | CASSFGAGPYEQYF | . | TRBV11-2 | . | TRBJ2-7